This passage covers 16 T cell receptor beta chains from one sample sequenced in a study of graft-versus-host responses after intestinal transplantation. Measured with immunoSEQ multiplex PCR; TCRdb has only the in-frame clones, and not every one. This table has roughly 3,000 clones, roughly three quarters appearing once. Both intraepithelial and lamina propria lymphocytes were released by processing graft tissue. Specimen: ileum tissue, collected approximately 17 and 21 days after intestinal transplantation. Receptors were obtained from a human patient who received an intestinal transplant, so some T cells may come from the graft donor.

This clone has only a few counts. V and J are TRBV21-1 and TRBJ1-5; the listed D gene, TRBD1, was not tested against the DNA. TRBV21-1 is an annotated pseudogene. The CDR3 length is 19 residues. The CDR3 DNA reads as TGTGCCAGCAGCAAAGACCAGAGCGACAGGGAACATAGCAATCAGCCCCAGCATTTT. Protein product: CASSKDQSDREHSNQPQHF.

The genes are TRBV18 and TRBJ1-2; D not certain. The V end was cut by 3 bases, the J end by 0 bases, with 8 bases between. This CDR3 contains 14 residues. CDR1 and CDR2 from the germline V gene are KGHSH and LQKENI. The CDR3 DNA is TGTGCCAGCTCACCGTATGCCTCTAACTATGGCTACACCTTC. Its protein is CASSPYASNYGYTF.

This chain links TRBV6-5 with TRBJ2-5; D perhaps matches TRBD2 (6 bases). V lost 8 bases and J 4 bases, leaving 14 bases between the germline ends. Germline-derived CDR1 and CDR2 are MNHEY and SVGAGI. This CDR3 has 13 amino acids. The CDR3 DNA follows: TGTGCCAGCCATGGGGGGTACCTAGAGACCCAGTACTTC. Protein product: CASHGGYLETQYF.

V usage is TRBV11-2 and J usage is TRBJ2-1; 8 nucleotides line up with TRBD1. Germline V gene sequence: CDR1 SGHAT, CDR2 FQNNGV. The ends lost 1 base at V and 4 bases at J; junction bases unmatched: 12. The CDR3 sequence is 18 residues long. The CDR3 DNA reads as TGTGCCAGCAGCTTAGTTCCCCTAAACAGGGGGATTTACAATGAGCAGTTCTTC. As protein: CASSLVPLNRGIYNEQFF.

V and J are TRBV4-1 and TRBJ1-3; no definite D call. In germline, CDR1 is MGHRA, CDR2 YSYEKL. V lost 1 base and J lost 1, with 8 bases in between. This CDR3 has 15 amino acids. As DNA, the CDR3 is TGCGCCAGCAGCCAAGTCGTCACGTCTGGAAACACCATATATTTT. This translates into CASSQVVTSGNTIYF.

Details on this clone: A junction end diverges from the germline sequence, so it may reflect a read error. The rearrangement uses TRBV6-5 and TRBJ1-3; D is ambiguous. The length of the CDR3 is 15 residues. In germline, CDR1 is MNHEY, CDR2 SVGAGI. CDR3 residues: CASSYSGGSGSTIYF. Here the CDR3 DNA reads TGTGCCAGCAGTTACTCGGGCGGCTCTGGAAGCACCATATATTTT.

This chain connects TRBV11-2 to TRBJ1-4; 11 bases line up with TRBD1. J gave up 5 bases and V 3 bases, and 2 bases lay outside the gene matches. The CDR3 length is 15 residues. Germline CDR1 is SGHAT and CDR2 is FQNNGV. DNA of the CDR3: TGTGCCAGCAGCTTGGACAGGGGGCAAAATGAAAAACTGTTTTTT. It specifies CASSLDRGQNEKLFF. The full variable domain, completed using reference TRBV11-2 and TRBJ1-4, is EAGVAQSPRYKIIEKRQSVAFWCNPISGHATLYWYQQILGQGPKLLIQFQNNGVVDDSQLPKDRFSAERLKGVDSTLKIQPAKLEDSAVYLCASSLDRGQNEKLFFGSGTQLSVL.

The chain couples TRBV6-5 to TRBJ2-1; 13 nucleotides line up with TRBD2. The V segment lost 6 bases and the J segment 6 bases; nucleotides outside the gene matches: 5. The CDR3 consists of 15 residues. CDR1 is MNHEY and CDR2 is SVGAGI in the germline V gene. The CDR3: CASRLAGGPVNEQFF. DNA for the CDR3: TGTGCCAGCAGACTAGCGGGGGGGCCGGTCAATGAGCAGTTCTTC.

V is TRBV6-1 and J is TRBJ1-5; 9 bases agree with TRBD1. There are 15 residues in the CDR3. V gave up 5 bases and J gave up 4 bases; unmatched junction bases: 6. In germline, CDR1 is MNHNS, CDR2 SASEGT. CDR3 residues: CASSLDRGHNQPQHF. The CDR3 DNA reads as TGTGCCAGCAGTCTGGACAGGGGTCATAATCAGCCCCAGCATTTT.

This clone came up once. This chain links TRBV7-9 with TRBJ2-6, with TRBD2 matching 10 bases. This CDR3 spans 17 amino acids. Germline CDR1 is SEHNR and CDR2 is FQNEAQ (reference sequence). V trimming: 0 bases; J trimming: 2 bases; junction bases outside the gene matches: 1. The DNA of the CDR3 is TGTGCCAGCAGCTTAGCAGCGGGGGGGGCTGGGGCCAACGTCCTGACTTTC. Translating it yields CASSLAAGGAGANVLTF.

The J gene is TRBJ2-7, the V gene TRBV6-6; 13 nucleotides line up with TRBD2. This CDR3 comprises 15 residues. CDR1 and CDR2 from the germline V gene are MNHNY and SVGAGI (reference sequence). The V gene end was trimmed by 7 bases and the J gene end by 4 bases; junction bases not matched to a gene: 7. The CDR3 sequence: CASTWGLAGQYEQYF. CDR3 bases: TGTGCCAGCACCTGGGGACTAGCGGGGCAATACGAGCAGTACTTC.

The rearrangement uses TRBV10-1 and TRBJ2-5; D might be TRBD1 (5 bases). Germline CDR1 and CDR2: WNHNN and SYGVQD (reference sequence). With 4 bases removed from V and 3 bases from J, the gap between germline ends came to 9 bases. This CDR3 is 13 amino acids long. In nucleotides, the CDR3 is TGCGCCAGCAGTGTAAGGGGTGAAGAGACCCAGTACTTC. Encoded protein: CASSVRGEETQYF.

The rearrangement joins TRBV28 to TRBJ1-5; no clear D. Germline CDR1 reads MDHEN; CDR2 reads SYDVKM. This CDR3 has 16 amino acids. The germline V and J ends were trimmed by 5 bases and 6 bases, with 20 bases remaining between them. The CDR3 nucleotides are TGTGCCAGCAGTCCGAGGACCTCGCGGCGGGTTCAGCCCCAGCATTTT. Amino acids: CASSPRTSRRVQPQHF.

The chain has TRBV7-3 and TRBJ2-6; D is unclear. This CDR3 is built from 14 residues. V lost 2 bases, J lost 0 bases, and 2 bases lay in between. CDR1 is SGHTA and CDR2 is FQGTGA in the germline V gene. The CDR3 DNA follows: TGTGCCAGCAGCTTATTCTCTGGGGCCAACGTCCTGACTTTC. It yields the protein CASSLFSGANVLTF.

This clone is large (0.1 to 1%) within its sample. The CDR3: CASSVEGASYYEQYF. The CDR3 bases are TGTGCCAGCAGCGTCGAGGGGGCCTCTTACTACGAGCAGTACTTC. The J gene is TRBJ2-7, the V gene TRBV9; 7 bases are a match to TRBD1. Germline trimming cut 2 bases from V and 3 bases from J; bases unmatched to any gene: 8. Germline V CDR1 and CDR2: SGDLS, YYNGEE. The CDR3 runs to 15 residues.

In its sample, this clone was seen once. The chain employs TRBV9 and TRBJ2-1; perhaps D is TRBD1 or TRBD2 (6 bases each). The germline gives CDR1 SGDLS, CDR2 YYNGEE. The V gene lost 2 bases and the J gene lost 6 bases, with 15 bases spanning the gap. CDR3 length: 15 amino acids. CDR3 DNA sequence: TGTGCCAGCAGCGTGGGGGCGGGAAAGTTCAATGAGCAGTTCTTC. Translated, it gives CASSVGAGKFNEQFF.